The entry below gives a single T cell receptor (beta chain) sequence along with its context. The antigen it binds to is not known. Base qualities were left out, and no much larger clone turns up one base away. CDR1 and CDR2, per the germline V gene, are MNHNS and SASEGT. The CDR3, cysteine through phenylalanine, is 13 amino acids long. Only CDR3 DNA remains: 39 bases, in frame from the first base. The V end gives up 8 bases and the J end 0 bases, leaving 3 bases in the junction not matched to a gene. Before undergoing thyroid surgery, none of the patients had been given any kind of treatment. Patient clinical samples collected from about 2012 to 2019 were retrospectively analysed using T-cell receptor beta sequencing. Receptor amplification or capture employed PCR. Sequencing was carried out with an Illumina HiSeq 4000. High-throughput sequencing was used to profile the CDR3 region of the TCR beta-chain in every patient. The authors' pipeline ran thus. CDR3 differences across clinicopathological groups were used to build a classifier for discriminating distant-metastatic papillary thyroid cancer patients. Repertoire diversity was assessed with the Shannon index, and tumor-blood repertoire similarity with the Morisita-Horn index. TCRdb reanalyzed the raw reads on its own, using fastp at Q25 for trimming and MiXCR for clone calling, and kept in-frame beta chains. TCRdb's processing, not the authors' own work, is the source of the V and J calls. The sample profile shows 30,000 to 35,000 clones; 17% of them were found once. 5.5% to 7.5% of the sample is held by the ten biggest clonotypes.

These data are taken from a study of metastatic and nonmetastatic thyroid tumors (dated by TCRdb to between 2020 and 2021). About the study as a whole: Repertoires were compared across peripheral blood and tumor or nodule tissue samples from malignant and benign thyroid patients. The investigation overall reported the following: In both blood and tumor samples, TCR beta diversity was reported to be significantly higher in malignant tumors than in benign nodules.

Input material: blood. The rearrangement joined TRBV6-1 to TRBJ2-7; 8 of the junction bases match TRBD2. The sequence derives from a female donor with papillary thyroid cancer or a benign thyroid nodule (not recorded which). Some clones in this sample may be carry-over from other donors' samples. The CDR3 protein sequence reads: CASPSGSSYEQYF. The sequenced DNA is TGTGCCAGCCCGAGCGGGAGCTCCTACGAGCAGTACTTC.